Listed below are T cell receptor beta chains from one sample, sequenced in a study of T-cell memory formation after mild COVID-19. TCRdb re-called the 5' RACE reads with MiXCR, one entry per CDR3 protein. The repertoire holds some 30,000 distinct CDR3 sequences, with approximately 7.4% as singletons. The sequenced sample consisted of PBMCs or a T cell subset sorted from them (not recorded which). These receptors were collected from an adult woman who had mild COVID-19 (a few samples of this study predate the infection). Cell type and time point are not known. Each CDR3 is given with its conserved first and last residue. Each record gives: CDR3 protein, CDR3 DNA, clone size, J gene, V gene, D gene. A D gene is named only where the DNA matches it firmly. Size is stated for part of the rows, as once, few or many counts, or as a class when the clone is expanded.

CDR3 protein: CASSHLIGATSTDTQYF
CDR3 DNA: TGTGCCAGCAGCCATCTAATCGGTGCTACTAGCACAGATACGCAGTATTTT
clone size: many
J gene: TRBJ2-3
V gene: TRBV12-3/TRBV12-4
D gene: NA

CDR3 protein: CASSFGLAGTDTQYF
CDR3 DNA: TGTGCCAGCAGCTTCGGACTAGCGGGCACAGATACGCAGTATTTT
clone size: NA
J gene: TRBJ2-3
V gene: TRBV14
D gene: TRBD2

CDR3 protein: CASSEAPSSGNTIYF
CDR3 DNA: TGTGCCAGCAGTGAAGCCCCGAGCTCTGGAAACACCATATATTTT
clone size: many
J gene: TRBJ1-3
V gene: TRBV6-1
D gene: NA

CDR3 protein: CASSLGGGRPSYNEQFF
CDR3 DNA: TGCGCCAGCAGCTTGGGGGGGGGCCGACCCTCCTACAATGAGCAGTTCTTC
clone size: many
J gene: TRBJ2-1
V gene: TRBV5-1
D gene: NA

CDR3 protein: CASSTRTSGSYNEQFF
CDR3 DNA: TGTGCCAGCAGCACCCGGACTAGCGGTTCGTACAATGAGCAGTTCTTC
clone size: many
J gene: TRBJ2-1
V gene: TRBV5-4
D gene: TRBD2

CDR3 protein: CASSFFLAGTDEQFF
CDR3 DNA: TGTGCCAGCAGCTTTTTCCTAGCGGGAACCGATGAGCAGTTCTTC
clone size: many
J gene: TRBJ2-1
V gene: TRBV7-2
D gene: TRBD2

CDR3 protein: CASSAGAVLSYEQYF
CDR3 DNA: TGTGCCAGCAGTGCTGGGGCGGTGCTCTCCTACGAGCAGTACTTC
clone size: many
J gene: TRBJ2-7
V gene: TRBV12-3/TRBV12-4
D gene: NA

CDR3 protein: CASSLQGAWNSPLHF
CDR3 DNA: TGTGCCAGCAGTTTACAGGGGGCCTGGAATTCACCCCTCCACTTT
clone size: many
J gene: TRBJ1-6
V gene: TRBV28
D gene: TRBD1

CDR3 protein: CASSPTNGPNTGELFF
CDR3 DNA: TGTGCCAGCAGCCCTACGAATGGGCCGAACACCGGGGAGCTGTTTTTT
clone size: NA
J gene: TRBJ2-2
V gene: TRBV11-3
D gene: NA

CDR3 protein: CASSLRGAKNIQYF
CDR3 DNA: TGTGCCAGCAGCTTAAGAGGGGCCAAAAACATTCAGTACTTC
clone size: NA
J gene: TRBJ2-4
V gene: TRBV7-9
D gene: NA

CDR3 protein: CASQPWVGGSSPLHF
CDR3 DNA: TGTGCCAGCCAACCGTGGGTGGGGGGTAGTTCACCCCTCCACTTT
clone size: many
J gene: TRBJ1-6
V gene: TRBV3-1
D gene: NA

CDR3 protein: CASSRRDSNYGYTF
CDR3 DNA: TGTGCCAGCAGCCGTCGCGACAGTAACTATGGCTACACCTTC
clone size: many
J gene: TRBJ1-2
V gene: TRBV7-8
D gene: NA

CDR3 protein: CASSLAGTSGGLAQYF
CDR3 DNA: TGTGCCAGCAGCTTAGCTGGGACTAGCGGGGGTTTGGCGCAGTATTTT
clone size: many
J gene: TRBJ2-3
V gene: TRBV7-6
D gene: TRBD2

CDR3 protein: CASTSTSGGRLPQETQYF
CDR3 DNA: TGCGCCAGCACTTCGACTAGCGGGGGGCGCCTACCCCAAGAGACCCAGTACTTC
clone size: many
J gene: TRBJ2-5
V gene: TRBV23-1
D gene: TRBD2

CDR3 protein: CASSLPVGQPQHF
CDR3 DNA: TGTGCCAGCAGTTTACCAGTCGGTCAGCCCCAGCATTTT
clone size: many
J gene: TRBJ1-5
V gene: TRBV12-3/TRBV12-4
D gene: NA

CDR3 protein: CASSQGAGEGWETQYF
CDR3 DNA: TGTGCCAGCAGCCAGGGGGCGGGAGAGGGGTGGGAGACCCAGTACTTC
clone size: few
J gene: TRBJ2-5
V gene: TRBV27
D gene: NA

CDR3 protein: CASSPSLEFTEAFF
CDR3 DNA: TGTGCCAGCAGCCCTTCCCTGGAGTTCACTGAAGCTTTCTTT
clone size: NA
J gene: TRBJ1-1
V gene: TRBV7-3
D gene: NA

CDR3 protein: CASSGIAETDTQYF
CDR3 DNA: TGTGCCAGCAGTGGAATAGCGGAGACAGATACGCAGTATTTT
clone size: few
J gene: TRBJ2-3
V gene: TRBV6-1
D gene: NA

CDR3 protein: CATSDSNQPQHF
CDR3 DNA: TGTGCCACCAGTGATAGCAATCAGCCCCAGCATTTT
clone size: many
J gene: TRBJ1-5
V gene: TRBV24-1
D gene: NA

CDR3 protein: CASKVPYRTPDTQYF
CDR3 DNA: TGTGCCAGCAAGGTCCCGTACAGAACCCCAGATACGCAGTATTTT
clone size: many
J gene: TRBJ2-3
V gene: TRBV27
D gene: NA

CDR3 protein: CASSRSGGPDVVDIQYF
CDR3 DNA: TGTGCCAGCTCGCGGAGCGGAGGGCCCGACGTTGTGGACATTCAGTACTTC
clone size: many
J gene: TRBJ2-4
V gene: TRBV7-9
D gene: NA

CDR3 protein: CASRYGTGGRGTEAFF
CDR3 DNA: TGTGCCAGCAGGTACGGGACAGGGGGCAGAGGGACTGAAGCTTTCTTT
clone size: once
J gene: TRBJ1-1
V gene: TRBV12-3/TRBV12-4
D gene: TRBD1

CDR3 protein: CAIKATGSSYEQYF
CDR3 DNA: TGTGCCATCAAAGCGACAGGTAGCTCCTACGAGCAGTACTTC
clone size: many
J gene: TRBJ2-7
V gene: TRBV10-3
D gene: NA

CDR3 protein: CASSPLQGAREKLFF
CDR3 DNA: TGTGCCAGCAGTCCATTACAGGGGGCGCGGGAAAAACTGTTTTTT
clone size: many
J gene: TRBJ1-4
V gene: TRBV27
D gene: TRBD1

CDR3 protein: CSARPGLAGLYNEQFF
CDR3 DNA: TGCAGTGCTAGACCGGGGCTAGCGGGATTATACAATGAGCAGTTCTTC
clone size: many
J gene: TRBJ2-1
V gene: TRBV20-1
D gene: TRBD2

CDR3 protein: CASSLDRGDQPQHF
CDR3 DNA: TGTGCCAGCAGCTTAGACAGAGGGGATCAGCCCCAGCATTTT
clone size: NA
J gene: TRBJ1-5
V gene: TRBV7-9
D gene: NA

CDR3 protein: CASSLALQGFTEAFF
CDR3 DNA: TGTGCCAGCAGCTTGGCTCTCCAGGGATTCACTGAAGCTTTCTTT
clone size: NA
J gene: TRBJ1-1
V gene: TRBV5-4
D gene: NA

CDR3 protein: CASSGGGPYEQYF
CDR3 DNA: TGTGCCAGCAGTGGAGGGGGACCCTACGAGCAGTACTTC
clone size: many
J gene: TRBJ2-7
V gene: TRBV2
D gene: NA

CDR3 protein: CASSQMGTDTQYF
CDR3 DNA: TGCGCCAGCAGCCAGATGGGCACAGATACGCAGTATTTT
clone size: many
J gene: TRBJ2-3
V gene: TRBV5-1
D gene: NA

CDR3 protein: CASSPDRDLYEQYF
CDR3 DNA: TGTGCCAGCAGTCCGGACCGGGACCTTTACGAGCAGTACTTC
clone size: many
J gene: TRBJ2-7
V gene: TRBV27
D gene: NA

CDR3 protein: CSVEPHANEQFF
CDR3 DNA: TGCAGCGTTGAACCCCACGCGAATGAGCAGTTCTTC
clone size: NA
J gene: TRBJ2-1
V gene: TRBV29-1
D gene: NA

CDR3 protein: CSAHPYGYTF
CDR3 DNA: TGCAGTGCCCACCCCTATGGCTACACCTTC
clone size: many
J gene: TRBJ1-2
V gene: TRBV20-1
D gene: NA

CDR3 protein: CASSDRGLKMNEQFF
CDR3 DNA: TGTGCCAGTAGTGATAGGGGACTCAAGATGAATGAGCAGTTCTTC
clone size: many
J gene: TRBJ2-1
V gene: TRBV19
D gene: NA

CDR3 protein: CASSYGRNTEAFF
CDR3 DNA: TGTGCCAGCAGTTACGGTAGGAACACTGAAGCTTTCTTT
clone size: medium-sized
J gene: TRBJ1-1
V gene: TRBV6-5
D gene: NA

CDR3 protein: CASTFTGGGKNIQYF
CDR3 DNA: TGCGCCAGCACTTTCACGGGAGGCGGCAAAAACATTCAGTACTTC
clone size: many
J gene: TRBJ2-4
V gene: TRBV5-1
D gene: TRBD2

CDR3 protein: CASSFNRDEAFF
CDR3 DNA: TGCGCCAGCAGCTTCAACAGAGATGAAGCTTTCTTT
clone size: many
J gene: TRBJ1-1
V gene: TRBV5-1
D gene: NA

CDR3 protein: CASSQDSTDTQYF
CDR3 DNA: TGTGCCAGCAGCCAAGATAGTACGGATACGCAGTATTTT
clone size: many
J gene: TRBJ2-3
V gene: TRBV4-2
D gene: NA

CDR3 protein: CASSRNTGLGTEAFF
CDR3 DNA: TGTGCCAGCAGCCGAAATACAGGGCTTGGCACTGAAGCTTTCTTT
clone size: many
J gene: TRBJ1-1
V gene: TRBV4-2
D gene: NA

CDR3 protein: CASSPGGTASNYGYTF
CDR3 DNA: TGTGCCAGCAGCCCGGGAGGTACGGCTTCTAACTATGGCTACACCTTC
clone size: many
J gene: TRBJ1-2
V gene: TRBV5-4
D gene: NA

CDR3 protein: CASSAQGATDQPQHF
CDR3 DNA: TGTGCCAGTAGTGCGCAGGGGGCCACAGATCAGCCCCAGCATTTT
clone size: many
J gene: TRBJ1-5
V gene: TRBV19
D gene: TRBD1

CDR3 protein: CASSLGTVSGNTIYF
CDR3 DNA: TGCGCCAGCAGCCTCGGGACAGTCTCTGGAAACACCATATATTTT
clone size: few
J gene: TRBJ1-3
V gene: TRBV5-1
D gene: TRBD1

CDR3 protein: CASSGKGLAGETQYF
CDR3 DNA: TGTGCCAGCAGCGGGAAGGGACTAGCGGGAGAGACCCAGTACTTC
clone size: NA
J gene: TRBJ2-5
V gene: TRBV7-2
D gene: TRBD2

CDR3 protein: CASSRLAGGYNEQFF
CDR3 DNA: TGTGCCAGCAGCCGACTAGCGGGGGGATACAATGAGCAGTTCTTC
clone size: NA
J gene: TRBJ2-1
V gene: TRBV28
D gene: TRBD2

CDR3 protein: CSGRLAGHYNEQFF
CDR3 DNA: TGCAGCGGCAGACTAGCGGGCCACTACAATGAGCAGTTCTTC
clone size: many
J gene: TRBJ2-1
V gene: TRBV20-1
D gene: TRBD2

CDR3 protein: CASSSGTGSQETQYF
CDR3 DNA: TGTGCCAGCAGTTCCGGGACAGGGTCCCAAGAGACCCAGTACTTC
clone size: many
J gene: TRBJ2-5
V gene: TRBV2
D gene: TRBD1

CDR3 protein: CASSGQVTSRMETQYF
CDR3 DNA: TGTGCCAGCAGTGGACAGGTTACATCGCGTATGGAGACCCAGTACTTC
clone size: many
J gene: TRBJ2-5
V gene: TRBV25-1
D gene: NA

CDR3 protein: CASSLEYQHRAFF
CDR3 DNA: TGTGCCAGCAGCTTAGAGTATCAACACCGCGCTTTCTTT
clone size: many
J gene: TRBJ1-1
V gene: TRBV7-8
D gene: NA

CDR3 protein: CASSQRGGSGYTF
CDR3 DNA: TGTGCCAGCAGCCAACGTGGTGGTTCTGGCTACACCTTC
clone size: many
J gene: TRBJ1-2
V gene: TRBV7-9
D gene: NA

CDR3 protein: CASSQGGPGNNEQFF
CDR3 DNA: TGCGCCAGCAGCCAAGGCGGGCCGGGGAACAATGAGCAGTTCTTC
clone size: many
J gene: TRBJ2-1
V gene: TRBV4-1
D gene: NA

CDR3 protein: CASSSDTTNYGYTF
CDR3 DNA: TGTGCCAGCAGCTCTGACACTACTAACTATGGCTACACCTTC
clone size: many
J gene: TRBJ1-2
V gene: TRBV7-9
D gene: NA

CDR3 protein: CSARGGGGNTEAFF
CDR3 DNA: TGCAGTGCCCGAGGGGGCGGCGGGAACACTGAAGCTTTCTTT
clone size: many
J gene: TRBJ1-1
V gene: TRBV20-1
D gene: TRBD1

CDR3 protein: CASSYSPPTSGIYNEQFF
CDR3 DNA: TGTGCCAGCAGTTACTCCCCCCCTACTAGCGGTATATACAATGAGCAGTTCTTC
clone size: NA
J gene: TRBJ2-1
V gene: TRBV6-2/TRBV6-3
D gene: TRBD2

CDR3 protein: CASSLYAGQVYNEQYF
CDR3 DNA: TGTGCCAGCAGCTTGTACGCGGGACAGGTTTATAACGAGCAGTACTTC
clone size: NA
J gene: TRBJ2-7
V gene: TRBV5-6
D gene: TRBD1

CDR3 protein: CASSPSGGFREQFF
CDR3 DNA: TGTGCCAGCAGCCCCAGCGGGGGATTCAGGGAGCAGTTCTTC
clone size: many
J gene: TRBJ2-1
V gene: TRBV12-3/TRBV12-4
D gene: TRBD2

CDR3 protein: CASSLSTGSTEAFF
CDR3 DNA: TGTGCCAGCAGCTTATCGACTGGGAGCACTGAAGCTTTCTTT
clone size: many
J gene: TRBJ1-1
V gene: TRBV7-6
D gene: NA

CDR3 protein: CATSRDPGAGSTFNYGYTF
CDR3 DNA: TGTGCCACCAGCAGAGATCCCGGGGCAGGTTCGACTTTTAACTATGGCTACACCTTC
clone size: many
J gene: TRBJ1-2
V gene: TRBV15
D gene: NA

CDR3 protein: CASSESTGVQPQHF
CDR3 DNA: TGTGCCAGCAGTGAATCGACAGGGGTACAGCCCCAGCATTTT
clone size: many
J gene: TRBJ1-5
V gene: TRBV25-1
D gene: TRBD1

CDR3 protein: CASRGQGASMIYEQYF
CDR3 DNA: TGTGCCAGCAGAGGACAGGGGGCAAGTATGATCTACGAGCAGTACTTC
clone size: many
J gene: TRBJ2-7
V gene: TRBV6-2/TRBV6-3
D gene: TRBD1

CDR3 protein: CSAGTGAPEAFF
CDR3 DNA: TGCAGTGCCGGGACAGGGGCGCCTGAAGCTTTCTTT
clone size: many
J gene: TRBJ1-1
V gene: TRBV20-1
D gene: TRBD1

CDR3 protein: CASSFSTSQETQYF
CDR3 DNA: TGCGCCAGCAGCTTCTCGACCAGCCAGGAGACCCAGTACTTC
clone size: NA
J gene: TRBJ2-5
V gene: TRBV5-1
D gene: NA